This TCR beta chain comes out of a study of T-cell reconstitution after alpha-beta-depleted transplantation in children. Study conclusions and caveats: Reportedly, only several hundred clones from non-depleted graft cells drove alpha-beta T-cell counts at about two months. High day-60 TCRbeta diversity in some patients came from surviving recipient T cells and thymic progenitors. Newly generated T cells supplied most T-cell counts and diversity one year post-transplant.

Trimming pared 5 bases from V and 5 bases from J, leaving 12 bases between. Looked up from germline, CDR1 is SGHTA and CDR2 is FQGNSA. This CDR3 contains 13 residues. Unique molecular identifiers were used in preparing the TCRbeta library. TCRdb itself ran the PCR reads through MiXCR, one entry per CDR3 protein. The table includes 97,000 or so distinct CDR3 sequences, about 8% detected once. This clonotype came up many times. As yet, its antigen is unknown. The TCR was taken from a boy aged 2-9 years with acute lymphoblastic leukemia, due to receive a stem cell transplant. The rearrangement links TRBV7-2 to TRBJ1-1, with D unclear. Sequencing used PBMCs, obtained before TCRalphabeta/CD19-depleted stem cell transplant. The CDR3 protein is CASSATAGTEAFF. CDR3 DNA: TGTGCCAGCAGCGCTACAGCTGGGACTGAAGCTTTCTTT.